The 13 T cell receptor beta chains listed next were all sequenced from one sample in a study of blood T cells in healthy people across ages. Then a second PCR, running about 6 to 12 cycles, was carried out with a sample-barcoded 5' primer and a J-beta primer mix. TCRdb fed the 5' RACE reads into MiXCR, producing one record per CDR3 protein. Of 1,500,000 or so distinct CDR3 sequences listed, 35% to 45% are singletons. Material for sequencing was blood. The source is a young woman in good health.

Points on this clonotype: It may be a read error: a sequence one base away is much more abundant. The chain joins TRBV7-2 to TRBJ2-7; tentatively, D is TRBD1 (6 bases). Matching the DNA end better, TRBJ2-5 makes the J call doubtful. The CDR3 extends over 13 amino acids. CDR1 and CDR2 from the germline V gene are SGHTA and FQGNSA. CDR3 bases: TGTGCCAGCAACTTCGACAGGAAGGAGACCCAGTACTTC. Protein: CASNFDRKETQYF.

The CDR3 coding sequence is TGTGCCAGCAGCCGACAGGTTAATGAGCAGTTCTTC. It specifies CASSRQVNEQFF. This rearrangement joins TRBV7-2 to TRBJ2-1, with D perhaps TRBD1 (6 bases). The V end was cut by 5 bases, the J end by 7 bases, with 9 bases between. Germline V gene lookup returns CDR1 SGHTA and CDR2 FQGNSA. CDR3 length: 12 residues. Looking up the rest from reference TRBV7-2 and TRBJ2-1 gives the full variable domain: GAGVSQSPSNKVTEKGKDVELRCDPISGHTALYWYRQSLGQGLEFLIYFQGNSAPDKSGLPSDRFSAERTGGSVSTLTIQRTQQEDSAVYLCASSRQVNEQFFGPGTRLTVL.

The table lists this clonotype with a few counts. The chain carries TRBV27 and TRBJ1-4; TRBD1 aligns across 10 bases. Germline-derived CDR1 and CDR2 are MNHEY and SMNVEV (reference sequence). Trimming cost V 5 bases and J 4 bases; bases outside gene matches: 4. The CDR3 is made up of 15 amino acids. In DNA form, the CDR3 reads TGTGCCAGCAGTCCGACAGGGGGCAGTAATGAAAAACTGTTTTTT. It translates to CASSPTGGSNEKLFF.

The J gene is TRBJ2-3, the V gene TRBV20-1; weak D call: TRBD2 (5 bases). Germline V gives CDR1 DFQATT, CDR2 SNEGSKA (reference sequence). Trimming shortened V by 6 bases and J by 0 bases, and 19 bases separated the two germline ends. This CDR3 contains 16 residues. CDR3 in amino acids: CSAQDGVTSSTDTQYF. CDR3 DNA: TGCAGTGCACAAGACGGGGTTACTTCTAGCACAGATACGCAGTATTTT.

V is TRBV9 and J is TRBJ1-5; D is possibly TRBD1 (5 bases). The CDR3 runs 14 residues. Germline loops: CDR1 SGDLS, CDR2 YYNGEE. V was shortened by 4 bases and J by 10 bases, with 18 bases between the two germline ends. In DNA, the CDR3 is TGTGCCAGCAGCCCCGACAGCGGGCATCGTCCCCAGCATTTT. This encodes CASSPDSGHRPQHF.

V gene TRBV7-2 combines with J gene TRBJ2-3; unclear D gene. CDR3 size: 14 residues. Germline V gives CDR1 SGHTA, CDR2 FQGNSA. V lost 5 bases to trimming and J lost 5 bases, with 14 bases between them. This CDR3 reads CASSPRHVVDTQYF. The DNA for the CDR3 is TGTGCCAGCAGCCCCCGCCATGTGGTAGATACGCAGTATTTT.

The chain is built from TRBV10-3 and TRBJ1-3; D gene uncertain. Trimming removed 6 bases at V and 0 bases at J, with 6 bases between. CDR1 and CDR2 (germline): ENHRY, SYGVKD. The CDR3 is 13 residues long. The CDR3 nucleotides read TGTGCCATCAGGGACTACTCTGGAAACACCATATATTTT. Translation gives CAIRDYSGNTIYF.

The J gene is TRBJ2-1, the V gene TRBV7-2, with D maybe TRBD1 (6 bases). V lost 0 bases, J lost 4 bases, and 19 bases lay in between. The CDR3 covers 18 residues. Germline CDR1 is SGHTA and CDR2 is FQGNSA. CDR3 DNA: TGTGCCAGCAGCTTAGCGATGGGCCCAGGGCAGGGGTACAATGAGCAGTTCTTC. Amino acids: CASSLAMGPGQGYNEQFF.

Here the CDR3 reads CSASETGITEAFF. The CDR3 bases are TGCAGTGCTAGTGAGACAGGGATCACTGAAGCTTTCTTT. The V gene is TRBV20-1, the J gene TRBJ1-1; TRBD1 matches at 7 bases. The CDR3 consists of 13 residues. Germline CDR1 and CDR2: DFQATT and SNEGSKA (reference sequence). With 3 bases clipped from V and 4 bases from J, the junction kept 5 bases outside the gene matches.

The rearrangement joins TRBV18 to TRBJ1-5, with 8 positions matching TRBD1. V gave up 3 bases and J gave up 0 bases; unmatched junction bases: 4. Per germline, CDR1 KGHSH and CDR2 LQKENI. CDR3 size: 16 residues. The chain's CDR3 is CASSPWGQDSNQPQHF. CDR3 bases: TGTGCCAGCTCACCGTGGGGACAGGATAGCAATCAGCCCCAGCATTTT.

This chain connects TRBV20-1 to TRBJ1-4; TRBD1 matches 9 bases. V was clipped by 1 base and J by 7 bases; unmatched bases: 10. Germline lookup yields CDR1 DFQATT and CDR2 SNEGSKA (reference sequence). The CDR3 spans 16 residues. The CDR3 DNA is TGCAGTGCTAGAGTTTTAAGTGGGACAGGGTTTGAAAAACTGTTTTTT. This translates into CSARVLSGTGFEKLFF.

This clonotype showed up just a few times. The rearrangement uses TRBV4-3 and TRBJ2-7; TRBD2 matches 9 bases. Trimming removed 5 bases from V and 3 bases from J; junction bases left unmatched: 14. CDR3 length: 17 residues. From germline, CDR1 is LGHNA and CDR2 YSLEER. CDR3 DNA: TGCGCCAGCAGCGAAGGGGTCCGACGAGCGGGAGGCTACGAGCAGTACTTC. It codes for CASSEGVRRAGGYEQYF.

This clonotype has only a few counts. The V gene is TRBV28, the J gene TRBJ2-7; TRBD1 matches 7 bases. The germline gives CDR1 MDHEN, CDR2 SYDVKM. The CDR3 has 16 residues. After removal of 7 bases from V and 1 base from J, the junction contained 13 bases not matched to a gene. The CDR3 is CASTLDTGTASYEQYF. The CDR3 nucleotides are TGTGCCAGCACATTGGACACCGGGACAGCTTCCTACGAGCAGTACTTC.